This note documents a single TCR beta chain sequence. As processed by the authors: Estimates of nucleated cell counts were drawn from the amplification of reference gene primers. TCRdb's table, derived via immunoSEQ multiplex PCR, lists solely in-frame clones and lacks some. That table furnishes V, J and clone size, whereas the DNA furnished D and trimming. The sample carries about 190,000 clones, approximately 90% recorded once. The data were taken from a study of blood T cell repertoires in COVID-19. At the level of the study: Acute and convalescent COVID-19 specimens originated in the United States, Italy and Spain. From T cells, B-cell-depleted T cells, or PBMCs came the material, which was cDNA or gDNA.

The CDR3 extends over 14 amino acids. Trimming pared 0 bases from V and 2 bases from J, leaving 8 bases between. In germline, CDR1 is ENHRY, CDR2 SYGVKD. The TCR was taken from a man aged 70 or older with active or convalescent COVID-19. Sequenced material: peripheral blood. The rearrangement links TRBV10-3 to TRBJ2-7; maybe TRBD1 (5 bases). CDR3 DNA sequence: TGTGCCATCAGTGAGTCCCCGGACACCTACGAGCAGTACTTC. It encodes CAISESPDTYEQYF.